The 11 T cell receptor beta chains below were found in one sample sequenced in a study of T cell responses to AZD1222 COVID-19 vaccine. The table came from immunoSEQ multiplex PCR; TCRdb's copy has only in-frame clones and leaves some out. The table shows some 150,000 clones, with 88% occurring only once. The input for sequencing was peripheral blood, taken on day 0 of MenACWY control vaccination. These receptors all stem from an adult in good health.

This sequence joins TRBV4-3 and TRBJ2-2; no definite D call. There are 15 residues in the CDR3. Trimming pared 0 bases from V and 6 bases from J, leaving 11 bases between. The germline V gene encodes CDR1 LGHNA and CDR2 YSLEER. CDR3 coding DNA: TGCGCCAGCAGCCAAGAAGGGCAGTTCGCCGGGGAGCTGTTTTTT. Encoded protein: CASSQEGQFAGELFF.

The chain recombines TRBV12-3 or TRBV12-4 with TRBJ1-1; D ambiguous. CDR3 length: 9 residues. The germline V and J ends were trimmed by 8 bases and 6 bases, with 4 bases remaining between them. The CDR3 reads CASPPEAFF. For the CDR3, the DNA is TGTGCCAGCCCCCCTGAAGCTTTCTTT.

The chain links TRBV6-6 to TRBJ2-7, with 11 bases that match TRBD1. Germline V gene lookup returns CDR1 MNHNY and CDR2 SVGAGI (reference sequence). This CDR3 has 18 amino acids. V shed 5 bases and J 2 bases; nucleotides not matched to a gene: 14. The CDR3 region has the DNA TGTGCCAGCAGTCCAGTCGCGGACAGGGGGCGCAGAACCTACGAGCAGTACTTC. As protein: CASSPVADRGRRTYEQYF.

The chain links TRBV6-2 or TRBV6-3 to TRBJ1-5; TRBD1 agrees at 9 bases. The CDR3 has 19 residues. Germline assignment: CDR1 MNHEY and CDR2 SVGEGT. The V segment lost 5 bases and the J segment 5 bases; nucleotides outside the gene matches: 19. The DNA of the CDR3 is TGTGCCAGCAGTCCAAACCCACAGGGACAGGGATTCCAATATCAGCCCCAGCATTTT. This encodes CASSPNPQGQGFQYQPQHF.

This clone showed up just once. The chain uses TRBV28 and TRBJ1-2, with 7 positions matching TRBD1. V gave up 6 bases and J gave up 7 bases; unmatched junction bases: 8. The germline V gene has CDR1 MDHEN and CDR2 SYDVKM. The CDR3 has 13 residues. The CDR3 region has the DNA TGTGCCAGCAGGACTGAAGGGGGCCGTGGCTACACCTTC. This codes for CASRTEGGRGYTF.

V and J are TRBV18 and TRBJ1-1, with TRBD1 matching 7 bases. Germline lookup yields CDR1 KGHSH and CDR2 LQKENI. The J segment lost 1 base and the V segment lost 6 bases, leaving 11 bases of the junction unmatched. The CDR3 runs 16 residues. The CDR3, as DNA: TGTGCCAGCTCCCTGAACGCCGGGACAGCGAACACTGAAGCTTTCTTT. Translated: CASSLNAGTANTEAFF.

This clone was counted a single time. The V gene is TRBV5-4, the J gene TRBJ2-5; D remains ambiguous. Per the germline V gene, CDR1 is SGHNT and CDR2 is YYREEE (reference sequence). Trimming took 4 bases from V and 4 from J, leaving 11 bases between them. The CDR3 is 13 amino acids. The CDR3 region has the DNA TGTGCCAGCAGCCGCCCCCAACCAGAGACCCAGTACTTC. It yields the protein CASSRPQPETQYF.

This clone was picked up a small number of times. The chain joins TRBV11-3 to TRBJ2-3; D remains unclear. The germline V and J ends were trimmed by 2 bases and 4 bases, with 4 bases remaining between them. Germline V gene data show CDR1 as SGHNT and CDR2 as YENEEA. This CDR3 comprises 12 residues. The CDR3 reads CASSLNPDTQYF. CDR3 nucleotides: TGTGCCAGCAGCTTAAACCCAGATACGCAGTATTTT.

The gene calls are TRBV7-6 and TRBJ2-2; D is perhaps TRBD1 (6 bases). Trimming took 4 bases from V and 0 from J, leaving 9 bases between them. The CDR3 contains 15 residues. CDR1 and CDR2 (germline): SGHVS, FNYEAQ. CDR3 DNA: TGTGCCAGCAGCTCCGCAGGGGCGAACACCGGGGAGCTGTTTTTT. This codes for CASSSAGANTGELFF.

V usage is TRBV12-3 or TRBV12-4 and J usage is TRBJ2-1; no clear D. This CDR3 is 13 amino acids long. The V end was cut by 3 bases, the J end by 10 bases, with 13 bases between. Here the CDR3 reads CASSLTPEGEQFF. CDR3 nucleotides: TGTGCCAGCAGTTTGACTCCAGAAGGGGAGCAGTTCTTC.

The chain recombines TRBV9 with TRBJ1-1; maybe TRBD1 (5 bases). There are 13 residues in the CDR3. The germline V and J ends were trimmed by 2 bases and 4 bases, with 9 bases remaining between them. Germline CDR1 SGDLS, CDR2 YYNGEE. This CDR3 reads CASSVHGGTEAFF. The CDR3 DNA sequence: TGTGCCAGCAGCGTTCACGGGGGCACTGAAGCTTTCTTT.